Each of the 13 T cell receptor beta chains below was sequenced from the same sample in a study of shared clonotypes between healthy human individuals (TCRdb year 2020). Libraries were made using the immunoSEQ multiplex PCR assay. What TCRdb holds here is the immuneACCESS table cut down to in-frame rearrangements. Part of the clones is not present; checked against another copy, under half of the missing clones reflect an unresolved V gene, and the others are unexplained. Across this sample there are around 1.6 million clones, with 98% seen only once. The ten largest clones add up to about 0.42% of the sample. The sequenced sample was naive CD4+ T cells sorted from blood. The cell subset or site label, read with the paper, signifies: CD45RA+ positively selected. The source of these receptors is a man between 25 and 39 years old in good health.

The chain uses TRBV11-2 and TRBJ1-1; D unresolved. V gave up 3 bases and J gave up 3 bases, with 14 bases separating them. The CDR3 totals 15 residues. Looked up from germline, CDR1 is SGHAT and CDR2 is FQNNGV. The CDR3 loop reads CASSFRRRGDTEAFF. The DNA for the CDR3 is TGTGCCAGCAGCTTCAGGAGGAGAGGAGACACTGAAGCTTTCTTT.

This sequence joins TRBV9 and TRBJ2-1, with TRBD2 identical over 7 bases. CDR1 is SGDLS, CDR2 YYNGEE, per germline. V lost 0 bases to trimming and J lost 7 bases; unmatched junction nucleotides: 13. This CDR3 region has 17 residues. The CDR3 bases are TGTGCCAGCAGCGTAGGAGTGGGCGGGAGTAGTTCGAATGAGCAGTTCTTC. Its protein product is CASSVGVGGSSSNEQFF.

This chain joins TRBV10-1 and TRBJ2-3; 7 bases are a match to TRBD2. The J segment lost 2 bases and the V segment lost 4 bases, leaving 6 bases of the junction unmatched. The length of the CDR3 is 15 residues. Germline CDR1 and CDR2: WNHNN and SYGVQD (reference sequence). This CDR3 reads CASSVGTTVTDTQYF. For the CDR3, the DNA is TGCGCCAGCAGTGTAGGGACTACCGTCACAGATACGCAGTATTTT.

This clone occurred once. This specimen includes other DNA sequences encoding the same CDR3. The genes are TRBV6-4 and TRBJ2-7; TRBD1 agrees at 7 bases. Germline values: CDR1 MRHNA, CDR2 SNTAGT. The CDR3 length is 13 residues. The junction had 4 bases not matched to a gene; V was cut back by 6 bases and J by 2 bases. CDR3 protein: CASSRDSTYEQYF. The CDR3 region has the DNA TGTGCCAGCAGCCGGGACAGCACCTACGAGCAGTACTTC.

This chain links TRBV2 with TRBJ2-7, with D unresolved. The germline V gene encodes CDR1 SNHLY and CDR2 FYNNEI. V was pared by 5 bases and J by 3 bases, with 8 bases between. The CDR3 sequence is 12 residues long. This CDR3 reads CASSYSIYEQYF. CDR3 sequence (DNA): TGTGCCAGCAGTTACTCTATCTACGAGCAGTACTTC.

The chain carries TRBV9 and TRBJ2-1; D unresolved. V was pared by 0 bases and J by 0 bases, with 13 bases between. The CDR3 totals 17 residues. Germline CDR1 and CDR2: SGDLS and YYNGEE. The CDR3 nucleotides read TGTGCCAGCAGCGTAGTTCCAGTTGACGGCTCCTACAATGAGCAGTTCTTC. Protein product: CASSVVPVDGSYNEQFF. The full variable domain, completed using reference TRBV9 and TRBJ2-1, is DSGVTQTPKHLITATGQRVTLRCSPRSGDLSVYWYQQSLDQGLQFLIQYYNGEERAKGNILERFSAQQFPDLHSELNLSSLELGDSALYFCASSVVPVDGSYNEQFFGPGTRLTVL.

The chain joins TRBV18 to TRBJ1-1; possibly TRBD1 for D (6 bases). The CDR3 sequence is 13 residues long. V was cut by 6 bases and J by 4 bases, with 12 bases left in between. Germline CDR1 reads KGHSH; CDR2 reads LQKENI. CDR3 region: CASSTGTSTEAFF. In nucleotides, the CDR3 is TGTGCCAGCTCCACAGGGACGAGCACTGAAGCTTTCTTT.

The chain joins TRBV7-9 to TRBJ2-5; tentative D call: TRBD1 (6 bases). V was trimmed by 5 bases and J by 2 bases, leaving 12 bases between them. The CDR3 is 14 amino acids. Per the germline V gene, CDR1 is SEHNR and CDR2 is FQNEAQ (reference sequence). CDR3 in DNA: TGTGCCAGCAGCAAGAGGACAGCACAAGAGACCCAGTACTTC. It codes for CASSKRTAQETQYF.

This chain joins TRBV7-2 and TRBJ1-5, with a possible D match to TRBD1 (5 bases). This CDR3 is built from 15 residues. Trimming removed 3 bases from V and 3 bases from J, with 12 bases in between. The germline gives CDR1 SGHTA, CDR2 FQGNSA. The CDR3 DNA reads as TGTGCCAGCAGCTTCGATGGACAACCCAATCAGCCCCAGCATTTT. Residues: CASSFDGQPNQPQHF.

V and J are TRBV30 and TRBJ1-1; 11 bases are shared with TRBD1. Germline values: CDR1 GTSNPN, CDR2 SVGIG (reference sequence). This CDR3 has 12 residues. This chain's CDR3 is CAFGQGALKAFF. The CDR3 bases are TGTGCTTTCGGACAGGGGGCGCTTAAAGCTTTCTTT.

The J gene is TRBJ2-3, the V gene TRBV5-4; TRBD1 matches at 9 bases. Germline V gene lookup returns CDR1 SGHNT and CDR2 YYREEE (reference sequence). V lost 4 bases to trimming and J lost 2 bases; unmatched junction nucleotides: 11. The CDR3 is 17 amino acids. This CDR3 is CASSPGTGTSFTDTQYF. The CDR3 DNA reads TGTGCCAGCAGCCCCGGGACAGGGACCTCTTTCACAGATACGCAGTATTTT. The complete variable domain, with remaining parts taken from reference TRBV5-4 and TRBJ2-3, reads ETGVTQSPTHLIKTRGQQVTLRCSSQSGHNTVSWYQQALGQGPQFIFQYYREEENGRGNFPPRFSGLQFPNYSSELNVNALELDDSALYLCASSPGTGTSFTDTQYFGPGTRLTVL.

The CDR3, as DNA: TGTGCCAGCAGCCGAGGAGGGTTCTCCTACGAGCAGTACTTC. Its translation is CASSRGGFSYEQYF. The chain links TRBV7-8 to TRBJ2-7, with a weak D call TRBD2 (6 bases). CDR3 length: 14 residues. CDR1 SGHVS and CDR2 FQNEAQ come from the germline V gene. V lost 5 bases to trimming and J lost 0 bases, with 11 bases between them.

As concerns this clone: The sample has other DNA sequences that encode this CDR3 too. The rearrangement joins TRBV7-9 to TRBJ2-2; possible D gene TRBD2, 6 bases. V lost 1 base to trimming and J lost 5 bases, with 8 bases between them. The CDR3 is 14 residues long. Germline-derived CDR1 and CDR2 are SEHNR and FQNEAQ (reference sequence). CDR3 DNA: TGTGCCAGCAGCTTAGACCGGGGGACCGGGGAGCTGTTTTTT. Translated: CASSLDRGTGELFF.